The 7 T cell receptor beta chains below were found in one sample sequenced in a study of blood T cell repertoires in COVID-19. The assay was immunoSEQ multiplex PCR, and TCRdb's table has in-frame clones only and misses some. The sample includes 200,000 to 250,000 clones, approximately 89% of them seen just once. Sequencing used PBMCs or T cells enriched from blood (not recorded which). Receptor source: a woman aged 25 to 39 who had been exposed to COVID-19.

CDR3 sequence reads: CASSRTGENGYTF. CDR3 in DNA: TGTGCCAGCAGTCGTACAGGGGAGAATGGCTACACCTTC. This chain links TRBV6-5 with TRBJ1-2; 7 nucleotides line up with TRBD1. Germline V CDR1 and CDR2: MNHEY, SVGAGI. This CDR3 spans 13 amino acids. Unmatched junction bases numbered 6, after V lost 5 bases and J lost 6 bases.

The CDR3 is CASSRARGADTQYF. CDR3 nucleotide sequence: TGTGCCAGCTCTCGGGCGCGGGGGGCGGATACGCAGTATTTT. The V gene is TRBV2, the J gene TRBJ2-3; 8 bases map to TRBD2. The CDR3 sequence is 14 residues long. V lost 8 bases to trimming and J lost 6 bases; unmatched junction nucleotides: 10. Germline V gene data show CDR1 as SNHLY and CDR2 as FYNNEI.

V is TRBV19 and J is TRBJ2-1, with 10 bases matching TRBD2. The germline V gene has CDR1 LNHDA and CDR2 SQIVND (reference sequence). This CDR3 is 13 amino acids long. Losses at the gene ends were 5 bases for V and 7 bases for J; bases not matched to a gene: 2. The CDR3 reads CASSLLAGNEQFF. The CDR3 nucleotides are TGTGCCAGTAGTCTACTAGCGGGAAATGAGCAGTTCTTC.

The rearrangement links TRBV7-2 to TRBJ1-2; tentatively, D is TRBD1 (5 bases). This CDR3 has 15 amino acids. Germline values: CDR1 SGHTA, CDR2 FQGNSA. V gave up 2 bases and J gave up 5 bases, with 15 bases separating them. CDR3 in DNA: TGTGCCAGCAGCTTACGGGAGGGACCAATTTATGGCTACACCTTC. This encodes CASSLREGPIYGYTF.

The gene calls are TRBV28 and TRBJ1-5; no definite D call. V was clipped by 4 bases and J by 1 base, with 11 bases between them. There are 15 residues in the CDR3. The germline V gene encodes CDR1 MDHEN and CDR2 SYDVKM. The CDR3 is CASSSYDGSNQPQHF. Here the CDR3 DNA reads TGTGCCAGCAGTTCTTACGACGGGAGCAATCAGCCCCAGCATTTT.

The chain couples TRBV5-4 to TRBJ2-7, with D possibly being TRBD2 (5 bases). Deletions cut 2 bases from V and 0 bases from J, with 6 bases between. Germline V gives CDR1 SGHNT, CDR2 YYREEE (reference sequence). The CDR3 is 13 residues long. In DNA form, the CDR3 reads TGTGCCAGCAGCTTCGGGAACTCCTACGAGCAGTACTTC. It encodes CASSFGNSYEQYF. The full variable domain, rest sourced from reference TRBV5-4 and TRBJ2-7, is ETGVTQSPTHLIKTRGQQVTLRCSSQSGHNTVSWYQQALGQGPQFIFQYYREEENGRGNFPPRFSGLQFPNYSSELNVNALELDDSALYLCASSFGNSYEQYFGPGTRLTVT.

The DNA for the CDR3 is TGTGCCAGAAGCGGACAGACGGGTGAGCAGTACTTC. As protein: CARSGQTGEQYF. J is TRBJ2-7 and V is TRBV5-3, with D perhaps matching TRBD1 (6 bases). TRBV5-3 is known as an ORF, though its function is uncertain. V lost 4 bases to trimming and J lost 7 bases, with 12 bases between them. This CDR3 has 12 residues.